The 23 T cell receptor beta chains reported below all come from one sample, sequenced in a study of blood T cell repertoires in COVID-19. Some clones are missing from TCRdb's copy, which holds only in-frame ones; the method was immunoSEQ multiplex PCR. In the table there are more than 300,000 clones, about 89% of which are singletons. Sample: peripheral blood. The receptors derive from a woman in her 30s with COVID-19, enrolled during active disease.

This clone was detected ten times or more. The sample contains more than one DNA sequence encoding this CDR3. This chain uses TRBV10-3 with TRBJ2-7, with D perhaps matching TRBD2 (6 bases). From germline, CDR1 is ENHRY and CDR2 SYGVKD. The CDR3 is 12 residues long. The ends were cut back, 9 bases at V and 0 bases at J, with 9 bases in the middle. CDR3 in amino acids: CAISGSSYEQYF. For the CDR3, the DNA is TGTGCCATTAGCGGTAGCTCCTACGAGCAGTACTTC.

The CDR3 is CASSRTNEQFF. The CDR3, as DNA: TGTGCCAGCAGCCGGACAAATGAGCAGTTCTTC. The chain couples TRBV11-3 to TRBJ2-1; weak D call: TRBD1 (5 bases). V was trimmed by 5 bases and J by 7 bases, leaving 6 bases between them. This CDR3 has 11 amino acids. The germline CDR1 and CDR2 sequences are SGHNT and YENEEA.

CDR3: CAWWHSNTEAFF. DNA of the CDR3: TGTGCCTGGTGGCATTCGAACACTGAAGCTTTCTTT. The chain employs TRBV30 and TRBJ1-1, with D hard to call. Deletions cut 5 bases from V and 1 base from J, with 8 bases between. Germline lookup yields CDR1 GTSNPN and CDR2 SVGIG (reference sequence). This CDR3 comprises 12 residues.

CDR3 nucleotides: TGTGCCAGCAGCCCACAGGGGGCGGTTGGCAATCAGCCCCAGCATTTT. Amino acid sequence: CASSPQGAVGNQPQHF. The chain has TRBV28 and TRBJ1-5, with 9 positions matching TRBD1. CDR1 is MDHEN and CDR2 is SYDVKM in the germline V gene. V trimming: 6 bases; J trimming: 2 bases; junction bases outside the gene matches: 8. This CDR3 is 16 amino acids long.

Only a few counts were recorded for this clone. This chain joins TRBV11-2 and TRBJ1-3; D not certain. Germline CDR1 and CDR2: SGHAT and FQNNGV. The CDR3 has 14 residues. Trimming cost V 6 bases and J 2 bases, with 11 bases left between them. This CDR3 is CASRAGGPGNTIYF. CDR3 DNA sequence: TGTGCCAGCAGGGCAGGAGGGCCTGGAAACACCATATATTTT.

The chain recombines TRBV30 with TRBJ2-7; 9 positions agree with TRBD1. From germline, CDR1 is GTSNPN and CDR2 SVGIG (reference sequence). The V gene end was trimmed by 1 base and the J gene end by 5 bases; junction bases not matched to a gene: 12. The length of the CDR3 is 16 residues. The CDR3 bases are TGTGCCTGGAGTGGGGTAACAGGGGGCTCCGCGGACGAGCAGTACTTC. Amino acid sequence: CAWSGVTGGSADEQYF. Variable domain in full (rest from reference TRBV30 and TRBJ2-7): SQTIHQWPATLVQPVGSPLSLECTVEGTSNPNLYWYRQAAGRGLQLLFYSVGIGQISSEVPQNLSASRPQDRQFILSSKKLLLSDSGFYLCAWSGVTGGSADEQYFGPGTRLTVT.

The CDR3 DNA reads as TGTGCCAGCAGAACCGGGAGGACGAACACCGGGGAGCTGTTTTTT. As protein: CASRTGRTNTGELFF. The J gene is TRBJ2-2, the V gene TRBV2, with TRBD2 identical over 7 bases. Germline loops: CDR1 SNHLY, CDR2 FYNNEI. The V gene end was trimmed by 6 bases and the J gene end by 0 bases; junction bases not matched to a gene: 4. CDR3 length: 15 amino acids.

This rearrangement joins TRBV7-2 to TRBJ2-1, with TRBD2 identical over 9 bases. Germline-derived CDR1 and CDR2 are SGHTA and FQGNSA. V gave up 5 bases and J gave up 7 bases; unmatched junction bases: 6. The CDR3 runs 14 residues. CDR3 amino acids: CASSPWTSANEQFF. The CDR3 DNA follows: TGTGCCAGCAGCCCATGGACTAGCGCGAATGAGCAGTTCTTC. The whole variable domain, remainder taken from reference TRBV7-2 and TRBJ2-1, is GAGVSQSPSNKVTEKGKDVELRCDPISGHTALYWYRQSLGQGLEFLIYFQGNSAPDKSGLPSDRFSAERTGGSVSTLTIQRTQQEDSAVYLCASSPWTSANEQFFGPGTRLTVL.

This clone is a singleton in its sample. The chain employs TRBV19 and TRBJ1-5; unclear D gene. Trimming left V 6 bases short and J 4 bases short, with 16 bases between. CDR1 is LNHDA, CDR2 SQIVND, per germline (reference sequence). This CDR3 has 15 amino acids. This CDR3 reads CASRTVSGRNQPQHF. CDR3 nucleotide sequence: TGTGCCAGTAGGACGGTTTCGGGGAGAAATCAGCCCCAGCATTTT.

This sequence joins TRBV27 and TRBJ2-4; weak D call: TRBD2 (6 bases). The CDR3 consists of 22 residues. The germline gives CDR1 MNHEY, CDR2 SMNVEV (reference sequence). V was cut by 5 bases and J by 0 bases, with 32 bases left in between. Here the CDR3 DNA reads TGTGCCAGCAGTCCTTTTTGGGGTCTGAGGGGCGGGACGACTATAGCCAAAAACATTCAGTACTTC. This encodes CASSPFWGLRGGTTIAKNIQYF.

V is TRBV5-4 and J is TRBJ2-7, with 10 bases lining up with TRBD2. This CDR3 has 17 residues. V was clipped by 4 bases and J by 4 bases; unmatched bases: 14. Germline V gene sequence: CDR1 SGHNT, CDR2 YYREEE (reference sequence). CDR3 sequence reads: CASSPPTSGLSSYEQYF. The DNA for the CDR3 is TGTGCCAGCAGCCCCCCGACTAGCGGGCTGTCCAGTTACGAGCAGTACTTC.

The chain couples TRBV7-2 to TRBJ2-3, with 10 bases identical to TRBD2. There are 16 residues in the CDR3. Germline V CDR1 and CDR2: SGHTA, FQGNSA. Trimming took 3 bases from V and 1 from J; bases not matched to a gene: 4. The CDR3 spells CASSFASGSGTDTQYF. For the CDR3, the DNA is TGTGCCAGCAGCTTCGCTAGCGGGAGTGGCACAGATACGCAGTATTTT.

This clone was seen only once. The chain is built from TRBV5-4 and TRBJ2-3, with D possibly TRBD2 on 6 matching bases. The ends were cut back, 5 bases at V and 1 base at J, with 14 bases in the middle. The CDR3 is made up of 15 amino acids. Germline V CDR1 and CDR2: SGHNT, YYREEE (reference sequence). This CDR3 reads CASREGTAGTDTQYF. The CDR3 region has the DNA TGTGCCAGCAGAGAAGGGACTGCCGGCACAGATACGCAGTATTTT.

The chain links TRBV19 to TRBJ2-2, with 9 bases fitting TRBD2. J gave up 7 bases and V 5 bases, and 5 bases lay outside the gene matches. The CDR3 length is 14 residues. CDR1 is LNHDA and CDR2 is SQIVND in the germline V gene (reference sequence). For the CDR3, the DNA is TGTGCCAGTAGTCAGCGGGAGGTTGTCGGGGAGCTGTTTTTT. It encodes CASSQREVVGELFF.

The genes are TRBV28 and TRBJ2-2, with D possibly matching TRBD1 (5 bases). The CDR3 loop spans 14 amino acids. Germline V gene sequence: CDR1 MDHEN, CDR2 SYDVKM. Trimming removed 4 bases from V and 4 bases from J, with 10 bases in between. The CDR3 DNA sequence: TGTGCCAGCAGTTCCCCGACAGTCACCGGGGAGCTGTTTTTT. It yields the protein CASSSPTVTGELFF. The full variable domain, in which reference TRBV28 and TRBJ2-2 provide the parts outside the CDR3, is DVKVTQSSRYLVKRTGEKVFLECVQDMDHENMFWYRQDPGLGLRLIYFSYDVKMKEKGDIPEGYSVSREKKERFSLILESASTNQTSMYLCASSSPTVTGELFFGEGSRLTVL.

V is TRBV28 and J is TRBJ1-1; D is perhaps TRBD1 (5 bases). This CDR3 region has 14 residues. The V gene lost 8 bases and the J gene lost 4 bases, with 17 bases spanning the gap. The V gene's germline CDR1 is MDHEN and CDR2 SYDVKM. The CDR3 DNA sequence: TGTGCCAGCGCGCGACCAGGGTCCGGCACTGAAGCTTTCTTT. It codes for CASARPGSGTEAFF.

The CDR3 reads CASSLALSSGSGETQYF. The CDR3 nucleotides are TGTGCCAGCAGCTTAGCGCTGTCTAGCGGGAGTGGAGAGACCCAGTACTTC. The gene calls are TRBV7-2 and TRBJ2-5; 10 bases agree with TRBD2. J was trimmed by 4 bases and V by 0 bases; bases with no gene match: 8. Per the germline V gene, CDR1 is SGHTA and CDR2 is FQGNSA. The CDR3 spans 17 residues.

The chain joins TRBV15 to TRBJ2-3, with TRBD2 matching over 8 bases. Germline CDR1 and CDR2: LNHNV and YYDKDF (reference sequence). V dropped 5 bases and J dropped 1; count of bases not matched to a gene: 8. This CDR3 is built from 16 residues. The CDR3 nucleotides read TGTGCCACCAGCCTTATGGCGGGAGGAGGCACAGATACGCAGTATTTT. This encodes CATSLMAGGGTDTQYF.

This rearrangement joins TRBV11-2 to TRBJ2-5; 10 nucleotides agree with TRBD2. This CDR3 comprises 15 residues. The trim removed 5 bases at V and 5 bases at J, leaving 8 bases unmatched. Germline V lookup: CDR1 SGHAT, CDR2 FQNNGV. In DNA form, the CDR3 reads TGTGCCAGCAGCCCCGTAGCGGGAGGAGGGGAGACCCAGTACTTC. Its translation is CASSPVAGGGETQYF.

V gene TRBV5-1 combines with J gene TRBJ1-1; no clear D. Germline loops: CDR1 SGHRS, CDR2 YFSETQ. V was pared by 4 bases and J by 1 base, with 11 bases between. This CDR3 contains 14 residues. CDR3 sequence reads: CASSPAAGNTEAFF. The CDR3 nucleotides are TGCGCCAGCAGCCCCGCGGCGGGGAACACTGAAGCTTTCTTT.

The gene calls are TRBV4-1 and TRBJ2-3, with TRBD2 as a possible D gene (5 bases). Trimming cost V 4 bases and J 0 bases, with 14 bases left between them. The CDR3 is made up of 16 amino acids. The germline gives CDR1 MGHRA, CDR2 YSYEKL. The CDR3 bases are TGCGCCAGCAGCCCGTACGGGAAAACTAGCACAGATACGCAGTATTTT. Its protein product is CASSPYGKTSTDTQYF.

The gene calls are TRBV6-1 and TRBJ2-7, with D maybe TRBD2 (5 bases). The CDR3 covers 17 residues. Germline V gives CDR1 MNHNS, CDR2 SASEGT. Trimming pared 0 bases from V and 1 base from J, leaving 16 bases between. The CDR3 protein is CASSEARNYGVSYEQYF. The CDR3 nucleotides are TGTGCCAGCAGTGAAGCGAGGAATTACGGGGTTTCCTACGAGCAGTACTTC.

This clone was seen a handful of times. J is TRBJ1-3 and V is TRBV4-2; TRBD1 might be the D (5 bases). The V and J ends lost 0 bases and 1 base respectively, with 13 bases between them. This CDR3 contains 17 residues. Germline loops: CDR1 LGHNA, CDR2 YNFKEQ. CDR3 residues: CASSQEVSGSSGNTIYF. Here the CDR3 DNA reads TGTGCCAGCAGCCAAGAGGTTTCAGGGTCGTCTGGAAACACCATATATTTT.